These 11 T cell receptor beta chains were sequenced from one sample in a study of blood T cell repertoires in COVID-19. Profiled with immunoSEQ multiplex PCR; TCRdb holds only in-frame clones, not every one. The sample includes more than 300,000 clones, approximately 89% of them seen just once. Source material: PBMCs or T cells enriched from blood (not recorded which). The receptors here all came from a woman aged 25 to 45 who had recovered from COVID-19.

This chain uses TRBV4-1 with TRBJ2-1, with D possibly matching TRBD1 (5 bases). This CDR3 contains 14 residues. V was pared by 3 bases and J by 8 bases, with 14 bases between. The V gene's germline CDR1 is MGHRA and CDR2 YSYEKL. The CDR3 coding sequence is TGCGCCAGCAGCCACGGTCAGGGTGTGGATGAGCAGTTCTTC. Translating gives CASSHGQGVDEQFF.

The CDR3 DNA reads TGTGCCAGCAGCTACGACAGGAGCTCCTACAATGAGCAGTTCTTC. Translated: CASSYDRSSYNEQFF. J is TRBJ2-1 and V is TRBV27; tentatively, D is TRBD1 (6 bases). CDR1 and CDR2 (germline): MNHEY, SMNVEV (reference sequence). Trimming pared 6 bases from V and 0 bases from J, leaving 12 bases between. The CDR3 runs to 15 residues.

The V and J genes are TRBV5-1 and TRBJ1-2, with D possibly matching TRBD1 (6 bases). With 2 bases removed from V and 4 bases from J, the gap between germline ends came to 24 bases. CDR3 length: 18 residues. The germline V gene has CDR1 SGHRS and CDR2 YFSETQ. This CDR3 reads CASSLHSRGQGPLYGYTF. The CDR3 coding sequence is TGCGCCAGCAGCTTACACTCCAGGGGCCAGGGCCCTCTCTATGGCTACACCTTC.

The CDR3 region is CASSFEGAGNTIYF. Here the CDR3 DNA reads TGTGCCAGCAGCTTTGAGGGGGCTGGAAACACCATATATTTT. V and J are TRBV7-9 and TRBJ1-3; a weak D match, TRBD1 (6 bases). The CDR3 length is 14 residues. V lost 3 bases and J lost 2, with 8 bases in between. The germline V gene has CDR1 SEHNR and CDR2 FQNEAQ (reference sequence). Full variable domain (rest looked up from reference TRBV7-9 and TRBJ1-3): DTGVSQNPRHKITKRGQNVTFRCDPISEHNRLYWYRQTLGQGPEFLTYFQNEAQLEKSRLLSDRFSAERPKGSFSTLEIQRTEQGDSAMYLCASSFEGAGNTIYFGEGSWLTVV.

This chain uses TRBV28 with TRBJ1-4, with TRBD1 identical over 7 bases. The germline V gene has CDR1 MDHEN and CDR2 SYDVKM. V shed 4 bases and J 7 bases; nucleotides not matched to a gene: 6. The CDR3 sequence is 14 residues long. CDR3 amino acids: CASSYDRVSEKLFF. As DNA, the CDR3 is TGTGCCAGCAGTTATGACAGGGTTAGTGAAAAACTGTTTTTT.

The chain carries TRBV6-1 and TRBJ1-5; a possible D gene is TRBD1 (5 bases). This CDR3 spans 15 amino acids. V lost 2 bases, J lost 0 bases, and 8 bases lay in between. The V gene's germline CDR1 is MNHNS and CDR2 SASEGT. The CDR3 region is CASSESQGSNQPQHF. CDR3 DNA: TGTGCCAGCAGTGAAAGTCAGGGTAGCAATCAGCCCCAGCATTTT.

The CDR3 sequence: CASSPGGDGQPQHF. The CDR3 DNA is TGCGCCAGCAGCCCCGGGGGGGACGGGCAGCCCCAGCATTTT. This chain connects TRBV5-1 to TRBJ1-5; tentative D call: TRBD1 (5 bases). V shed 4 bases and J shed 7 bases, with 15 bases lying between them. Per germline, CDR1 SGHRS and CDR2 YFSETQ. There are 14 residues in the CDR3.

The chain is built from TRBV6-6 and TRBJ2-1, with D possibly matching TRBD1 (5 bases). The germline V gene encodes CDR1 MNHNY and CDR2 SVGAGI (reference sequence). CDR3 size: 16 residues. The V end lost 6 bases, the J end lost 0 bases, and 15 bases lay between the germline ends. The CDR3 sequence is CASRQGPASSYNEQFF. DNA for the CDR3: TGTGCCAGCAGGCAGGGTCCTGCTAGCTCCTACAATGAGCAGTTCTTC.

This clone was seen a single time. The chain links TRBV30 to TRBJ2-3; weak D call: TRBD1 (5 bases). Germline CDR1 is GTSNPN and CDR2 is SVGIG (reference sequence). V was shortened by 0 bases and J by 3 bases, with 7 bases between the two germline ends. This CDR3 has 13 residues. The CDR3 DNA is TGTGCCTGGAGTGTCAGGGTGACAGATACGCAGTATTTT. Translation: CAWSVRVTDTQYF.

V and J are TRBV28 and TRBJ2-7; no firm D call. The CDR3 contains 14 residues. Germline V gene data show CDR1 as MDHEN and CDR2 as SYDVKM. V was trimmed by 7 bases and J by 5 bases, leaving 18 bases between them. As DNA, the CDR3 is TGTGCCAGCACCCAGGCCCACTGGCCGAACGAGCAGTACTTC. This encodes CASTQAHWPNEQYF.

The chain employs TRBV21-1 and TRBJ1-1. TRBV21-1 is termed a pseudogene. This CDR3 has 20 amino acids. The CDR3 DNA sequence: TGTGCCAGCAGCAAGAGGGACGGGACGGCGAGGAGGGAAAAGAACACTGAAGCTTTCTTT. It yields the protein CASSKRDGTARREKNTEAFF.